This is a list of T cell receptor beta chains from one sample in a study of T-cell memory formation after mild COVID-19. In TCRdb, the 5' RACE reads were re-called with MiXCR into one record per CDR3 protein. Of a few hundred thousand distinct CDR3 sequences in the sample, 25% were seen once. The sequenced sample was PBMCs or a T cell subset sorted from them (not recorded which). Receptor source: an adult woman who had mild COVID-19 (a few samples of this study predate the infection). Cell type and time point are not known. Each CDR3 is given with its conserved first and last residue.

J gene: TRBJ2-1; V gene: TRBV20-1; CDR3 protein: CTPGSGGSYNEQFF
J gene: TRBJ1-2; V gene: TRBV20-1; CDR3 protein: CSAISEGAGGYTF
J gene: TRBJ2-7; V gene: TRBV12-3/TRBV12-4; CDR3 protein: CASSLSGQVAYEQYF
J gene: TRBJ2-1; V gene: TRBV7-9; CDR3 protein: CASSQTLAVSYNEQFF
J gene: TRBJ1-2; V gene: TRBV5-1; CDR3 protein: CASSLPGQADGYTF
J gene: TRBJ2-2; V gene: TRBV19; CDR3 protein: CASRPDRNTGELFF
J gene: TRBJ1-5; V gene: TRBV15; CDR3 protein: CATSREPGQGIKQPQHF
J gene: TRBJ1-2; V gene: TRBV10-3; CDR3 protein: CAISDRGTGGRYGYTF
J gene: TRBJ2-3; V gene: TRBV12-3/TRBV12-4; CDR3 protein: CASGLQGARTDTQYF
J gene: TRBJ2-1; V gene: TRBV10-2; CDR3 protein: CASNPRGGNEQFF
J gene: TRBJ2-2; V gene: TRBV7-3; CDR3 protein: CASSQAGLTTGELFF
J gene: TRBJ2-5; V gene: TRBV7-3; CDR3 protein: CASSLTGLAGQETQYF
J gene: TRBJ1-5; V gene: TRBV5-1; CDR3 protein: CASSIGAGQPQHF
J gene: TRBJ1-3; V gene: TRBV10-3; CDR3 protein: CAISLAGTGSGNTIYF
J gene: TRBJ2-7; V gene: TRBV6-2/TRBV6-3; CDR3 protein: CASRPGTGISYEQYF
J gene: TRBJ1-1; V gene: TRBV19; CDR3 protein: CASSPGQGRRGTEAFF
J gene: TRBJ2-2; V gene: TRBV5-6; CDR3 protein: CASSLAGSGAANTGELFF
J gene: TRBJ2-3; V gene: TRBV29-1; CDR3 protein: CSVALSGGGGEDTQYF
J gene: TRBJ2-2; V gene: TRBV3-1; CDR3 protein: CASSQGDYPTGELFF
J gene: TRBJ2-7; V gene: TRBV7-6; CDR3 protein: CASSTDRDYEQYF
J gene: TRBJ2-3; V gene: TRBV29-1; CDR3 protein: CSVEEEDPSGTDTQYF
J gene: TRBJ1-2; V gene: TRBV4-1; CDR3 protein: CASSQGGWDRSTF
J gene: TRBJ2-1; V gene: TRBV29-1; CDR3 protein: CSGIPFLRGRAYNEQFF
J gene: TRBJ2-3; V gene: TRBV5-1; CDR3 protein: CASSSEGPTDTQYF
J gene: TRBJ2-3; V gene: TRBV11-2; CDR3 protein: CASSFEGGAGDTQYF
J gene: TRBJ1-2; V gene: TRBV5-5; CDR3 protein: CASSFDRVPYGYTF
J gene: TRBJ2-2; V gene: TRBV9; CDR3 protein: CASSVGPIEMYTGELFF
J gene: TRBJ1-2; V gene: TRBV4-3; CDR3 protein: CASSQGQNYGYTF
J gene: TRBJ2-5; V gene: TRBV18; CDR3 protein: CASSPGGGQYF
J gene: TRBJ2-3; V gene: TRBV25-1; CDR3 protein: CASSETDSQRPYTQYF
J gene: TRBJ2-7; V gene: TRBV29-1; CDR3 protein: CSVEGLAGAYEQYF
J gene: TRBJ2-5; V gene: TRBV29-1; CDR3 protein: CSVDGFQETQYF
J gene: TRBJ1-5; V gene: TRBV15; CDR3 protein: CATSRGVGQSNQPQHF
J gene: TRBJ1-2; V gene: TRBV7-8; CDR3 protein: CASSFRGAEGYTF
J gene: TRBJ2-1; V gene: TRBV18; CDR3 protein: CASSPPPGLETQFF
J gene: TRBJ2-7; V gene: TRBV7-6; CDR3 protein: CASSSLDRDREQYF
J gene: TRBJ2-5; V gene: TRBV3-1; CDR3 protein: CASSLTGGYQETQYF
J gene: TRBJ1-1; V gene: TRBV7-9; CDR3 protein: CASSTERNTEAFF
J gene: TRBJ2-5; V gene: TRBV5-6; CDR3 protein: CASSFGTAQETQYF
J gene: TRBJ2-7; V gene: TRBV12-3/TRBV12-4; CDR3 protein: CASSSEGPRFYEQYF
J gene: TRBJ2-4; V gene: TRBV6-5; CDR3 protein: CASTGRGAINNIQYF
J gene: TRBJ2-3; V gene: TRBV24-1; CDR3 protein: CATSDGGGVVDTQYF
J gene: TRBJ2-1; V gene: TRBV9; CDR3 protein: CASCLSSTAYNEQFF
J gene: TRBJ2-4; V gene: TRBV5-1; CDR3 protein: CASSLGGLAKNIQYF
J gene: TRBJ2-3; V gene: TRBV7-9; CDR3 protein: CASSLEGGNTDTQYF
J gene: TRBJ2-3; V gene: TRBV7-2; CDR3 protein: CASSLGVLAGGTDTQYF
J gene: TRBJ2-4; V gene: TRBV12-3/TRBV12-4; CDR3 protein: CASSFRAGGPAKNIQYF
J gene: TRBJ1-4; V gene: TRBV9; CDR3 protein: CASSPGLLDEKLFF
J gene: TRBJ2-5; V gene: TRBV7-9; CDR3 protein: CASSPPGPRRETQYF
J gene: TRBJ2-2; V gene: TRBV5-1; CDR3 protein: CASSSGQPYTGELFF
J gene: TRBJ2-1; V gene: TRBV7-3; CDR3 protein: CASSLSTSGRNEQFF
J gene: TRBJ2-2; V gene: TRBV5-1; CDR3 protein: CASSRGAGGGTGELFF
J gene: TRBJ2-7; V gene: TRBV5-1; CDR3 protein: CASSLARNSYEQYF
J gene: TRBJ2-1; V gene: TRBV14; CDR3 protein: CASSREVGALNNEQFF
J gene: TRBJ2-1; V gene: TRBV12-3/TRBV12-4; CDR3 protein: CASSSPLEGDYNEQFF